One and the same sample provided the 24 T cell receptor beta chains below, sequenced in a study of blood T cell repertoires in COVID-19. Assay: immunoSEQ multiplex PCR; the TCRdb copy retains only in-frame clones and omits some. The top ten hold 7.9% of the sample, which has around 100,000 clones, 75% to 85% seen once. The sequenced sample was peripheral blood. The source of these receptors is a man between 65 and 85 years old with acute or convalescent COVID-19.

A single count supports this clone. The identical CDR3 is also encoded by other nucleotide sequences in the sample. The chain recombines TRBV5-1 with TRBJ2-3, with 7 bases that match TRBD1. Germline trimming cut 4 bases from V and 0 bases from J; bases unmatched to any gene: 5. Germline V gives CDR1 SGHRS, CDR2 YFSETQ. This CDR3 has 15 amino acids. CDR3 region: CASSPGQPSTDTQYF. Written as DNA, the CDR3 is TGCGCCAGCAGCCCGGGACAGCCTAGCACAGATACGCAGTATTTT.

This clone showed up just once. V and J are TRBV19 and TRBJ1-1, with D tentatively TRBD1 (5 bases). CDR3 length: 15 amino acids. Germline lookup yields CDR1 LNHDA and CDR2 SQIVND (reference sequence). Trimming took off 5 bases at V and 4 bases at J, with 17 bases between the two ends. CDR3 protein: CASSLPGGVSTEAFF. DNA of the CDR3: TGTGCCAGTAGTCTCCCAGGAGGGGTAAGCACTGAAGCTTTCTTT. The whole variable domain, remainder taken from reference TRBV19 and TRBJ1-1, is DGGITQSPKYLFRKEGQNVTLSCEQNLNHDAMYWYRQDPGQGLRLIYYSQIVNDFQKGDIAEGYSVSREKKESFPLTVTSAQKNPTAFYLCASSLPGGVSTEAFFGQGTRLTVV.

This clone was recorded a few times. The rearrangement links TRBV28 to TRBJ1-1, with 7 bases that match TRBD1. J lost 0 bases, V lost 6 bases, and 4 bases had no gene match. The V gene's germline CDR1 is MDHEN and CDR2 SYDVKM. This CDR3 has 14 amino acids. The CDR3 protein is CASRRTGMNTEAFF. The CDR3, as DNA: TGTGCCAGCAGACGGACAGGAATGAACACTGAAGCTTTCTTT.

The chain combines TRBV9 with TRBJ2-3; tentative D call: TRBD2 (6 bases). This CDR3 comprises 12 residues. V lost 5 bases and J 6 bases, leaving 10 bases between the germline ends. Looked up from germline, CDR1 is SGDLS and CDR2 is YYNGEE. The CDR3 loop is CASSPGRDTQYF. As DNA, the CDR3 is TGTGCCAGCAGTCCAGGGAGGGATACGCAGTATTTT.

This clone has a single count. This chain connects TRBV30 to TRBJ2-1; TRBD2 matches 12 bases. The germline gives CDR1 GTSNPN, CDR2 SVGIG (reference sequence). Losses at the gene ends were 4 bases for V and 7 bases for J; bases not matched to a gene: 11. The CDR3 runs to 16 residues. The CDR3 bases are TGTGCCTGGACCCCCCTTACTAGCGGGAGGAGGAATGAGCAGTTCTTC. Residues: CAWTPLTSGRRNEQFF.

V gene TRBV24-1 combines with J gene TRBJ2-1; 11 bases are a match to TRBD2. Trimming cost V 0 bases and J 1 base; bases outside gene matches: 4. Germline V gives CDR1 KGHDR, CDR2 SFDVKD. CDR3 length: 18 amino acids. The CDR3 protein is CATSDLMPSGGSYNEQFF. The CDR3 DNA follows: TGTGCCACCAGTGATTTGATGCCTAGCGGGGGGTCCTACAATGAGCAGTTCTTC.

J is TRBJ2-3 and V is TRBV6-5, with no clear D. Germline-derived CDR1 and CDR2 are MNHEY and SVGAGI. V lost 4 bases, J lost 9 bases, and 8 bases lay in between. The CDR3 is 11 residues long. This CDR3 is CASSSPGTQYF. CDR3 sequence (DNA): TGTGCCAGCAGTTCCCCTGGCACGCAGTATTTT.

V is TRBV2 and J is TRBJ1-2; the D is unclear. The V end lost 6 bases, the J end lost 3 bases, and 8 bases lay between the germline ends. Germline lookup yields CDR1 SNHLY and CDR2 FYNNEI. The CDR3 extends over 12 amino acids. This CDR3 is CASRSEDYGYTF. For the CDR3, the DNA is TGTGCCAGCAGGAGCGAGGACTATGGCTACACCTTC.

The chain couples TRBV5-6 to TRBJ2-3, with 8 bases aligning to TRBD2. V was clipped by 1 base and J by 4 bases; unmatched bases: 2. The CDR3 totals 14 residues. In germline, CDR1 is SGHDT, CDR2 YYEEEE. The CDR3 DNA is TGTGCCAGCAGCTTGCCGACTAGCGCAGATACGCAGTATTTT. Translated: CASSLPTSADTQYF.

The rearrangement links TRBV25-1 to TRBJ2-3; 10 bases map to TRBD2. CDR1 is MGHDK and CDR2 is SYGVNS in the germline V gene. V lost 0 bases, J lost 2 bases, and 2 bases stayed unmatched. The CDR3 length is 16 residues. The CDR3 loop is CASSEYSGRSTDTQYF. CDR3 DNA: TGTGCCAGCAGTGAATATAGCGGGAGGTCCACAGATACGCAGTATTTT.

The gene calls are TRBV5-1 and TRBJ1-1; TRBD1 agrees at 11 bases. Germline CDR1 SGHRS, CDR2 YFSETQ. This CDR3 comprises 17 residues. J gave up 5 bases and V 4 bases, and 13 bases lay outside the gene matches. CDR3 in amino acids: CASSRGQGGGKRTEAFF. CDR3 DNA sequence: TGCGCCAGCAGCAGGGGACAGGGGGGCGGGAAGAGAACTGAAGCTTTCTTT.

The chain combines TRBV5-1 with TRBJ2-1, with TRBD1 identical over 9 bases. The CDR3 consists of 18 residues. Per the germline V gene, CDR1 is SGHRS and CDR2 is YFSETQ. With 4 bases clipped from V and 6 bases from J, the junction kept 17 bases outside the gene matches. Here the CDR3 reads CASSTGTGNIWLGNEQFF. Written as DNA, the CDR3 is TGCGCCAGCAGCACCGGGACAGGGAATATTTGGCTTGGCAATGAGCAGTTCTTC.

The chain carries TRBV5-1 and TRBJ2-1, with a possible D match to TRBD2 (5 bases). Trimming took off 6 bases at V and 2 bases at J, with 12 bases between the two ends. The CDR3 sequence is 14 residues long. Germline assignment: CDR1 SGHRS and CDR2 YFSETQ. DNA for the CDR3: TGCGCCAGCAATGAGGGAATGACCTACAATGAGCAGTTCTTC. The encoded protein is CASNEGMTYNEQFF.

CDR3 protein: CASSLEGQSNQPQHF. The CDR3 coding sequence is TGCGCCAGCAGCCTGGAGGGACAGAGCAATCAGCCCCAGCATTTT. The V and J genes are TRBV5-1 and TRBJ1-5; TRBD1 matches at 7 bases. With 4 bases clipped from V and 1 base from J, the junction kept 5 bases outside the gene matches. The CDR3 is made up of 15 amino acids. Germline assignment: CDR1 SGHRS and CDR2 YFSETQ.

This clone was seen more than once but under ten times. V is TRBV24-1 and J is TRBJ1-4, with D perhaps TRBD1 (5 bases). This CDR3 spans 17 amino acids. The V and J ends lost 1 base and 8 bases respectively, with 19 bases between them. CDR1 and CDR2 (germline): KGHDR, SFDVKD. CDR3 loop: CATSDLRSAGQCEKLFF. The CDR3 nucleotides are TGTGCCACCAGTGATTTAAGATCGGCAGGGCAGTGCGAAAAACTGTTTTTT.

This clone was seen only a few times. The rearrangement uses TRBV9 and TRBJ2-7, with 9 bases fitting TRBD2. Trimming cost V 4 bases and J 3 bases; bases outside gene matches: 20. Germline V CDR1 and CDR2: SGDLS, YYNGEE. This CDR3 region has 19 residues. This CDR3 is CASSPRGDSGSTGRYEQYF. CDR3 in DNA: TGTGCCAGCAGCCCCCGTGGTGATAGCGGGAGTACAGGGCGCTACGAGCAGTACTTC.

The gene calls are TRBV6-2 or TRBV6-3 and TRBJ1-5; D is unclear. V lost 2 bases to trimming and J lost 7 bases, with 9 bases between them. The CDR3 sequence is 13 residues long. Germline V CDR1 and CDR2: MNHEY, SVGEGT. The CDR3 DNA follows: TGTGCCAGCAGTTACGGCGGAAACCAGCCCCAGCATTTT. Residues: CASSYGGNQPQHF.

The CDR3 DNA sequence: TGCGCCAGCAGCTGGGCGGGGGGCCCTAATGAAAAACTGTTTTTT. This encodes CASSWAGGPNEKLFF. The V gene is TRBV5-1, the J gene TRBJ1-4; tentatively, D is TRBD1 (6 bases). Trimming left V 3 bases short and J 3 bases short, with 12 bases between. Germline V gives CDR1 SGHRS, CDR2 YFSETQ. This CDR3 has 15 residues.

The chain carries TRBV3-1 (or the pseudogene TRBV3-2) and TRBJ1-3; no definite D call. With 0 bases removed from V and 7 bases from J, the gap between germline ends came to 10 bases. The CDR3 runs 14 residues. Germline loops: CDR1 LGHDT, CDR2 YNNKEL (reference sequence). The CDR3 loop reads CASSQDPRRNTIYF. The CDR3 DNA reads as TGTGCCAGCAGCCAAGATCCACGGAGGAACACCATATATTTT.

On this clone: The same CDR3 arises from other DNA sequences in this sample as well. The chain recombines TRBV2 with TRBJ2-7; D is uncertain. The germline V gene encodes CDR1 SNHLY and CDR2 FYNNEI. V was shortened by 3 bases and J by 1 base, with 4 bases between the two germline ends. CDR3 length: 12 residues. CDR3 in amino acids: CASSDESYEQYF. CDR3 coding DNA: TGTGCCAGCAGTGATGAGTCCTACGAGCAGTACTTC.

Turning to this clone: Other DNA sequences from this sample encode an identical CDR3 as well. This chain joins TRBV10-1 and TRBJ1-3; the D is unclear. This CDR3 has 13 amino acids. Germline values: CDR1 WNHNN, CDR2 SYGVQD (reference sequence). Trimming took off 3 bases at V and 2 bases at J, with 5 bases between the two ends. DNA of the CDR3: TGCGCCAGCAGTGAAACAGCTGGAAACACCATATATTTT. Its protein product is CASSETAGNTIYF.

The CDR3 loop is CASSISGNTDTQYF. The CDR3 DNA sequence: TGTGCCAGTAGTATATCCGGGAACACAGATACGCAGTATTTT. The chain recombines TRBV19 with TRBJ2-3, with TRBD2 as a possible D gene (5 bases). CDR1 is LNHDA, CDR2 SQIVND, per germline (reference sequence). The CDR3 sequence is 14 residues long. V was shortened by 2 bases and J by 2 bases, with 8 bases between the two germline ends.

V and J are TRBV29-1 and TRBJ1-1; possibly TRBD1 for D (6 bases). V gave up 3 bases and J gave up 4 bases, with 12 bases separating them. The CDR3 totals 13 residues. Germline CDR1 is SQVTM and CDR2 is ANQGSEA. The CDR3 protein is CSVEGRGATEAFF. The CDR3 DNA reads TGCAGCGTTGAGGGTCGGGGGGCCACTGAAGCTTTCTTT.

This chain joins TRBV5-1 and TRBJ2-1, with D perhaps matching TRBD1 (7 bases). CDR1 and CDR2 from the germline V gene are SGHRS and YFSETQ. The CDR3 totals 14 residues. Between the trimmed V and J ends, which lost 4 bases and 6 bases, there was a span of 14 bases. The CDR3 here is CASSQGGGVNEQFF. DNA of the CDR3: TGCGCCAGCAGCCAGGGGGGCGGGGTCAATGAGCAGTTCTTC.